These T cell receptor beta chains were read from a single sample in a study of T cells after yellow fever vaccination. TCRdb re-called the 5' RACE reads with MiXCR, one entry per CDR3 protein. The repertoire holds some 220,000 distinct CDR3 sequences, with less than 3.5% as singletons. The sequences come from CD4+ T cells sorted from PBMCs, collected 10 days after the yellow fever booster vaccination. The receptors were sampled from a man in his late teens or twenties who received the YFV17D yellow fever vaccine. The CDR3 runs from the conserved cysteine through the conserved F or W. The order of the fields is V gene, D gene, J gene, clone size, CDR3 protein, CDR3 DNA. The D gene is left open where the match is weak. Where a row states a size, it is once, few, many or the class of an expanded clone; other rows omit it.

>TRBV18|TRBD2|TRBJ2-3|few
CASATSGADTQYF
TGTGCCAGCGCCACTAGCGGGGCGGATACGCAGTATTTT
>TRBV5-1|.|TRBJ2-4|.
CASSLASGVWAKNIQYF
TGCGCCAGCAGCTTGGCCTCGGGGGTTTGGGCCAAAAACATTCAGTACTTC
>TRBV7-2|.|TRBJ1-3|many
CASSSYRRQAGNTIYF
TGTGCCAGCAGCTCCTACAGGAGGCAGGCTGGAAACACCATATATTTT
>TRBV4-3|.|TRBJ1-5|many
CASSRDRSGVRNQPQHF
TGCGCCAGCAGCCGAGACAGGAGTGGGGTGAGAAATCAGCCCCAGCATTTT
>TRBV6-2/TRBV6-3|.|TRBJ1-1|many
CASSYIGGTEAFF
TGTGCCAGCAGTTACATCGGGGGGACTGAAGCTTTCTTT
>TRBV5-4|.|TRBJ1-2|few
CASSLYRLNYGYTF
TGTGCCAGCAGCTTGTACAGGCTGAACTATGGCTACACCTTC
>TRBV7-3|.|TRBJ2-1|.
CASSRDGGHYNEQFF
TGTGCCAGCAGCCGGGACGGGGGCCACTACAATGAGCAGTTCTTC
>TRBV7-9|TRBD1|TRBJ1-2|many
CASSQQGEGYTF
TGTGCCAGCAGCCAACAGGGGGAAGGCTACACCTTC
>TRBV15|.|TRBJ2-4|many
CATSRAWGSHIQYF
TGTGCCACCAGCAGAGCTTGGGGTTCTCACATTCAGTACTTC
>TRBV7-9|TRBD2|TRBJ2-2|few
CASRSGLAGTNTGELFF
TGTGCCAGCAGGTCGGGACTAGCGGGGACGAACACCGGGGAGCTGTTTTTT
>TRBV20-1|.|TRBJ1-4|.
CSAKDRINEKLFF
TGCAGTGCCAAAGACAGGATTAATGAAAAACTGTTTTTT
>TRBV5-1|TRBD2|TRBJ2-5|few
CASSSSIAGGRSETQYF
TGCGCCAGCAGCTCCTCCATAGCGGGGGGCCGATCAGAGACCCAGTACTTC
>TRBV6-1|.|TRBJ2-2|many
CASSHSDGAGTGELFF
TGTGCCAGTAGCCACTCCGACGGGGCCGGCACCGGGGAGCTGTTTTTT
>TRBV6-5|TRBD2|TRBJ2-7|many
CASSYRVLSGVLYEQYF
TGTGCCAGCAGTTACCGGGTCCTAAGCGGGGTCCTCTACGAGCAGTACTTC
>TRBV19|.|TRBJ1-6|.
CASSNRDDHRPYNSPLHF
TGTGCCAGTAGCAATCGGGACGATCATCGGCCCTATAATTCACCCCTCCACTTT
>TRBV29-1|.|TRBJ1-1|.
CSVSRGPTEAFF
TGCAGCGTCAGCAGGGGACCCACTGAAGCTTTCTTT
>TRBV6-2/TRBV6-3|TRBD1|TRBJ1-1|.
CASRRTGNFDTEAFF
TGTGCCAGCAGACGGACAGGGAATTTCGACACTGAAGCTTTCTTT
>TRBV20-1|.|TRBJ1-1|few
CSGTTDNTEAFF
TGCAGTGGAACGACAGACAACACTGAAGCTTTCTTT
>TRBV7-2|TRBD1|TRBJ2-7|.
CASSLGAGTGGYEQYF
TGTGCCAGCAGCTTAGGGGCCGGGACAGGGGGCTACGAGCAGTACTTC
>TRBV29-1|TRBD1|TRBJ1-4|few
CSVGDSDGKLFF
TGCAGCGTCGGGGACAGTGACGGAAAACTGTTTTTT
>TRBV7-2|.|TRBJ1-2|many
CASSFPGGYTF
TGTGCCAGCAGCTTCCCCGGTGGCTACACCTTC
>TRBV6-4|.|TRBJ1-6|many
CASSDSAGMNSPLHF
TGTGCCAGCAGTGACTCGGCAGGGATGAATTCACCCCTCCACTTT
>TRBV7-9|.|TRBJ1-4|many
CASSFTGTTNEKLFF
TGTGCCAGCAGCTTCACCGGGACAACTAATGAAAAACTGTTTTTT
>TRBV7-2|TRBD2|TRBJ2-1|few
CASSFPGLAGVFYNEQFF
TGTGCCAGCAGCTTTCCGGGACTAGCGGGGGTGTTCTACAATGAGCAGTTCTTC
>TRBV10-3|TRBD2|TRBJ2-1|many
CAITPWAGGRHNEQFF
TGTGCCATCACCCCGTGGGCGGGGGGTCGGCACAATGAGCAGTTCTTC
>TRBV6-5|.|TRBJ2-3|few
CASKDTAPDTQYF
TGTGCCAGCAAGGACACAGCCCCCGATACGCAGTATTTT
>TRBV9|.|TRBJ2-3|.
CASSGGRRQSTDTQYF
TGTGCCAGCAGCGGCGGAAGGCGGCAGAGCACAGATACGCAGTATTTT
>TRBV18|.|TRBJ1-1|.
CASSPAGGGSNTEAFF
TGTGCCAGCTCACCCGCCGGGGGGGGGTCGAACACTGAAGCTTTCTTT
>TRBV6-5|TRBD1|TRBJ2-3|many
CASSRTGVGPDTQYF
TGTGCCAGCAGCCGTACAGGGGTTGGCCCAGATACGCAGTATTTT
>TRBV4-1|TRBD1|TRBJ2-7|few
CASSRPGQTSYEQYF
TGCGCCAGCAGCCGTCCGGGACAGACCTCCTACGAGCAGTACTTC
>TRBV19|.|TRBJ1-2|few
CASSQGVDYGYTF
TGTGCCAGTAGTCAAGGGGTGGACTATGGCTACACCTTC
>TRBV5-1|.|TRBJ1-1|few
CASSLGPTANTEAFF
TGCGCCAGCAGCTTGGGGCCAACAGCGAACACTGAAGCTTTCTTT
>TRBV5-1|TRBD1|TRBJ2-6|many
CASGRGSGANVLTF
TGCGCCAGCGGCAGGGGGTCTGGGGCCAACGTCCTGACTTTC
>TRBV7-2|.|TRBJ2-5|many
CASSVSWLETQYF
TGTGCCAGCAGCGTGAGCTGGCTTGAGACCCAGTACTTC
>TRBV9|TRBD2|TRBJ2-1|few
CASSVASGGISSYNEQFF
TGTGCCAGCAGCGTAGCAAGCGGGGGGATCAGCTCCTACAATGAGCAGTTCTTC
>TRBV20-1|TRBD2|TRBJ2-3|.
CSALRASGPSDTQYF
TGCAGTGCCCTTAGGGCTAGCGGGCCCTCAGATACGCAGTATTTT
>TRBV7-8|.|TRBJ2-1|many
CASSPRLSGGGYNEQFF
TGTGCCAGCAGCCCGCGGTTATCTGGGGGCGGCTACAATGAGCAGTTCTTC
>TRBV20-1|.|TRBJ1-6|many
CSARKQGVNSPLHF
TGCAGTGCTAGAAAACAGGGTGTAAATTCACCCCTCCACTTT
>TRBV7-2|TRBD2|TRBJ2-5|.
CASSGGGAWETQYF
TGTGCCAGCAGCGGCGGGGGGGCCTGGGAGACCCAGTACTTC
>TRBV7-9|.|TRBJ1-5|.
CASSGDRGYQPQHF
TGTGCCAGCAGCGGAGACAGAGGCTATCAGCCCCAGCATTTT